Described below is a single T cell receptor beta chain sequence and its context. Its matching antigen is unknown. This record comes from a study of T cells in Graves' hyperthyroidism and ophthalmopathy. The TCR beta CDR3 regions underwent amplification using RNA transcripts as the source. First-round RT-PCR targeting the TCR CDR3 was performed with the HTBI primer set. In TCRdb, the multiplex PCR reads were re-called with MiXCR into one record per CDR3 protein. The repertoire holds about half a million distinct CDR3 sequences, 20% seen once, with about 30% in the top ten. Graves' hyperthyroidism is called stable when ophthalmopathy does not progress within 18 months. From more than 9.5 ml of fresh peripheral blood, PBMCs were isolated. General study findings and limits: Also found in blood were most expanded thyroid clonotypes above 0.001. Ophthalmopathy and stable hyperthyroidism were told apart by a 13 V-J model.

The source material was blood. The sequence derives from a man between 18 and 35 years old with Graves' hyperthyroidism.

CDR3 in amino acids: CASSPRVGEGYYEQYF. The CDR3 DNA is TGTGCCAGCTCACCACGGGTTGGGGAAGGTTACTACGAGCAGTACTTC. The genes are TRBV18 and TRBJ2-7; the D is unclear. Trimming cost V 1 base and J 3 bases, with 16 bases left between them. The length of the CDR3 is 16 residues. Germline loops: CDR1 KGHSH, CDR2 LQKENI.